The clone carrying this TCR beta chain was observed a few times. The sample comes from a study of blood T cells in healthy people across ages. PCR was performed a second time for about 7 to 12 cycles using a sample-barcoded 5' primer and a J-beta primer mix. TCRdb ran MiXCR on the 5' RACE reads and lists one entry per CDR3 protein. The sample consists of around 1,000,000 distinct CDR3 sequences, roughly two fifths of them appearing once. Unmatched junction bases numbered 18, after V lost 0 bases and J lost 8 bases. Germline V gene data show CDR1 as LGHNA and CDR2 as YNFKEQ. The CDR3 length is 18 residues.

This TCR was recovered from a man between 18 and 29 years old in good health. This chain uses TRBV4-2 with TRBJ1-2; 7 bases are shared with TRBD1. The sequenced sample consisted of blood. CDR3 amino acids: CASSQEDTGEGANDGYTF. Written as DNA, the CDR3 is TGTGCCAGCAGCCAAGAAGACACTGGGGAGGGGGCTAATGACGGCTACACCTTC.